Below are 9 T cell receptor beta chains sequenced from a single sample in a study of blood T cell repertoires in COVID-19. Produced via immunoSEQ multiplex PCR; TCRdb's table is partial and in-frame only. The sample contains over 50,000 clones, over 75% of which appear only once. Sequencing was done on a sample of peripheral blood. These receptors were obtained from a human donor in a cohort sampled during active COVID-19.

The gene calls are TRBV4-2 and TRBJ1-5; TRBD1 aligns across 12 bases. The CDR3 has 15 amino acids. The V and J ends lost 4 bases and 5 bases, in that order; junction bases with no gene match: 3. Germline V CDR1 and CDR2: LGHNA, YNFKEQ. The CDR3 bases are TGTGCCAGCAGCCCGGGACAGGGGGCAGATCAGCCCCAGCATTTT. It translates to CASSPGQGADQPQHF.

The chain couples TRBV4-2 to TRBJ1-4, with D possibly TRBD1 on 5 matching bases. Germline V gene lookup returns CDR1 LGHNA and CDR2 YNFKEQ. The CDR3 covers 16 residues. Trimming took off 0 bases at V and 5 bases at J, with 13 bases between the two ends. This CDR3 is CASSQDPQGSNEKLFF. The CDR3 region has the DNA TGTGCCAGCAGCCAAGACCCCCAGGGATCGAATGAAAAACTGTTTTTT.

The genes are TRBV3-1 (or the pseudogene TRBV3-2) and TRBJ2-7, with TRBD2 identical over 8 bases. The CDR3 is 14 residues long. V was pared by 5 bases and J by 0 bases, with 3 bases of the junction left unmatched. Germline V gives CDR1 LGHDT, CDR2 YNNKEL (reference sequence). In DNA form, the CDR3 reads TGTGCCAGCAGCTATAGCGGGAACTCCTACGAGCAGTACTTC. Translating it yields CASSYSGNSYEQYF.

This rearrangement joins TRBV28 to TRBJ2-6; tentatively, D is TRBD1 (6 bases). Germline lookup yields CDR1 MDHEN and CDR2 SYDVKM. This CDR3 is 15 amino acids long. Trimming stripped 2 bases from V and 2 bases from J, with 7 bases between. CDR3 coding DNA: TGTGCCAGCAGTTTAAGGACAGCTGGGGCCAACGTCCTGACTTTC. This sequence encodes CASSLRTAGANVLTF.

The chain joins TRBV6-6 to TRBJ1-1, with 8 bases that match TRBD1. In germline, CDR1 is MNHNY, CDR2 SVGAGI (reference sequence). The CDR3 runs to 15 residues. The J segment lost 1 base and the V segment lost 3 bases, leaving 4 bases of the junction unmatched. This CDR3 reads CASSYAGGWNTEAFF. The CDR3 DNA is TGTGCCAGCAGTTATGCAGGGGGCTGGAACACTGAAGCTTTCTTT.

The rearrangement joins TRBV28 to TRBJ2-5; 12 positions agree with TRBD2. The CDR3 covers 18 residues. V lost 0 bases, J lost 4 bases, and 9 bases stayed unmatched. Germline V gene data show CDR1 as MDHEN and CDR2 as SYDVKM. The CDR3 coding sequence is TGTGCCAGCAGTTTATGGGCTAGCGGGAGGGCATTTATAGAGACCCAGTACTTC. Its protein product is CASSLWASGRAFIETQYF.

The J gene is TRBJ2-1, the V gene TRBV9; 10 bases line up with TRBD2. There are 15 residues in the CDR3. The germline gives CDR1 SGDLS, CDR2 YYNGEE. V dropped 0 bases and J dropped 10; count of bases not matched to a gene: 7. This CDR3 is CASSVGASGSEEQFF. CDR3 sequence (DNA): TGTGCCAGCAGCGTAGGAGCTAGCGGGAGCGAAGAGCAGTTCTTC. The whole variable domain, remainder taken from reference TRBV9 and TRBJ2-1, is DSGVTQTPKHLITATGQRVTLRCSPRSGDLSVYWYQQSLDQGLQFLIQYYNGEERAKGNILERFSAQQFPDLHSELNLSSLELGDSALYFCASSVGASGSEEQFFGPGTRLTVL.

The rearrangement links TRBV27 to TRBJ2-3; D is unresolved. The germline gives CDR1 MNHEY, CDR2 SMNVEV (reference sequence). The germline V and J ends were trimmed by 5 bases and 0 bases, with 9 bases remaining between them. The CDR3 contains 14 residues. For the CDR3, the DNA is TGTGCCAGCAGTCAAAGCGTCAGCACAGATACGCAGTATTTT. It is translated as CASSQSVSTDTQYF.

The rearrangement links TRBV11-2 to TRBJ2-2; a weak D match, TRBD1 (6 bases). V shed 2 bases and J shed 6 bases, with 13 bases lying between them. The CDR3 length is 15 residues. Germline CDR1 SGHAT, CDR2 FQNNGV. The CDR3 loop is CASSLNREWPGELFF. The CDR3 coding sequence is TGTGCCAGCAGCTTAAACAGGGAATGGCCCGGGGAGCTGTTTTTT. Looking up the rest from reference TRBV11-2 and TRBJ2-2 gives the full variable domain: EAGVAQSPRYKIIEKRQSVAFWCNPISGHATLYWYQQILGQGPKLLIQFQNNGVVDDSQLPKDRFSAERLKGVDSTLKIQPAKLEDSAVYLCASSLNREWPGELFFGEGSRLTVL.